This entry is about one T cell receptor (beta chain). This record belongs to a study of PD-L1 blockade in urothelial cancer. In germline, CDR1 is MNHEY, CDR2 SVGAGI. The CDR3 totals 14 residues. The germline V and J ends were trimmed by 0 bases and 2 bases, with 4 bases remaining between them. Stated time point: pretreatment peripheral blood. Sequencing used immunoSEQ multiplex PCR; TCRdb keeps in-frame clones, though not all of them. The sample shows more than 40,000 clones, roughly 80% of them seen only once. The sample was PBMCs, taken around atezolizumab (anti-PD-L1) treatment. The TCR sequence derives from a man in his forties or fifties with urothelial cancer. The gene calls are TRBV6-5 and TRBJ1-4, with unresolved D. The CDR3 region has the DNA TGTGCCAGCAGTTACTCAGAGACTAATGAAAAACTGTTTTTT. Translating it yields CASSYSETNEKLFF.